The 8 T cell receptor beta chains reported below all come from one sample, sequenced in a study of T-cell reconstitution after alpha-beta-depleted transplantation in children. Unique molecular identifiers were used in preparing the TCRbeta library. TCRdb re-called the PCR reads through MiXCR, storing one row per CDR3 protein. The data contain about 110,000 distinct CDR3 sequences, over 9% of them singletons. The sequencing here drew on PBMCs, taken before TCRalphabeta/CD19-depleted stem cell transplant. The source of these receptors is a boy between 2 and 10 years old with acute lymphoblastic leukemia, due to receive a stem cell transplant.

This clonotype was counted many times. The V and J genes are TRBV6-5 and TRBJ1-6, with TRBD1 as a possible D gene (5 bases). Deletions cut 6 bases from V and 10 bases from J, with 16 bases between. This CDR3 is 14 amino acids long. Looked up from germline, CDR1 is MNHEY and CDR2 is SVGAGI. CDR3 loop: CASRGTLWGSPLHF. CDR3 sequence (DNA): TGTGCCAGCAGGGGGACTTTATGGGGATCACCCCTCCACTTT.

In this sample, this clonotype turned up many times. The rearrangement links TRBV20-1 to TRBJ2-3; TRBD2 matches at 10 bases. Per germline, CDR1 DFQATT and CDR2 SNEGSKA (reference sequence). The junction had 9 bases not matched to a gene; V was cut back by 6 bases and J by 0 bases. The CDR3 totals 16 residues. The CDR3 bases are TGCAGTGCGGGAACGACTAGCGGGCCTAGCACAGATACGCAGTATTTT. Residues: CSAGTTSGPSTDTQYF.

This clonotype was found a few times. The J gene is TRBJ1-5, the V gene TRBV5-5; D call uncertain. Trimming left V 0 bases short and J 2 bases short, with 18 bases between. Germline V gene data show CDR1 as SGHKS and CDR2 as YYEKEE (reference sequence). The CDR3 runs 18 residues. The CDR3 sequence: CASSLGEIDWVGNQPQHF. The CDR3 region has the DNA TGTGCCAGCAGCTTGGGGGAGATAGATTGGGTCGGCAATCAGCCCCAGCATTTT.

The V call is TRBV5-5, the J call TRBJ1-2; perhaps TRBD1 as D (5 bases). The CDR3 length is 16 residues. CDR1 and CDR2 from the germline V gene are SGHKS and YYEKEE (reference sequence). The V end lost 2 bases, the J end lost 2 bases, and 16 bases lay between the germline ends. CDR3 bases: TGTGCCAGCAGCTTAAATACAGGTGTCGTAAACTATGGCTACACCTTC. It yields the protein CASSLNTGVVNYGYTF.

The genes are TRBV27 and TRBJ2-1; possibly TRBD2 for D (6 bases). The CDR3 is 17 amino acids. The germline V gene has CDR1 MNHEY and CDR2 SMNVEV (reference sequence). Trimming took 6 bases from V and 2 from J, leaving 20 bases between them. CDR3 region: CASSRDFSTAPYNEQFF. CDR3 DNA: TGTGCCAGCAGCCGGGACTTTTCGACAGCCCCCTACAATGAGCAGTTCTTC.

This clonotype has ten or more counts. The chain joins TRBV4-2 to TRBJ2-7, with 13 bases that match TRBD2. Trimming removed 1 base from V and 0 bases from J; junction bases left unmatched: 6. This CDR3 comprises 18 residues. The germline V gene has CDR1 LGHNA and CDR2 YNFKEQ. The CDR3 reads CASSQAGTSGIFSYEQYF. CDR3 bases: TGTGCCAGCAGCCAAGCCGGGACTAGCGGGATCTTCTCCTACGAGCAGTACTTC.

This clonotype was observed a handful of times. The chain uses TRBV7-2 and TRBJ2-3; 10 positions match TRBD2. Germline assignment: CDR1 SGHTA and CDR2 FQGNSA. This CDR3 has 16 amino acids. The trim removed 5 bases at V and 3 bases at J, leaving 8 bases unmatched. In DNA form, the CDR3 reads TGTGCCAGCAGCCCGCCGACTAGCGGGTTTACAGATACGCAGTATTTT. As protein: CASSPPTSGFTDTQYF.

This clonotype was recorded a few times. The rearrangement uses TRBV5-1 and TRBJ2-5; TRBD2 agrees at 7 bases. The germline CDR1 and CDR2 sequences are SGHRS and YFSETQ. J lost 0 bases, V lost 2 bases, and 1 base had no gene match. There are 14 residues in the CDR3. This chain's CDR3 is CASSFGLDQETQYF. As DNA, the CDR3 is TGCGCCAGCAGCTTCGGACTAGACCAAGAGACCCAGTACTTC.